The rows below give T cell receptor beta chains drawn from one sample of a study of shared T cell receptors in the human thymus. TCRdb keeps only in-frame clones here, not all; method: immunoSEQ multiplex PCR. The table has 720,000 or so clones, 70% to 90% seen once; the top ten hold more than 0.008%. These sequences were also reported in another study, on human thymus T cells.

Material for sequencing was thymocytes. These receptors originate from a girl younger than two with a congenital heart defect. Each CDR3 is given with its conserved first and last residue. The order of the fields is V gene, D gene, clone size, J gene, CDR3 DNA, CDR3 protein. D genes are given only for firm matches. Size is stated for part of the rows, as once, few or many counts, or as a class when the clone is expanded.

TRBV12-5	.	once	TRBJ1-3	TGTGCTAGTGGTCCCCGGGGACACCCGTTCTCTGGAAACACCATATATTTT	CASGPRGHPFSGNTIYF
TRBV7-6	TRBD1	.	TRBJ1-3	TGTGCCAGCAGCCTAAGTGCCGGACAGGGGGCAAGGGGAAACACCATATATTTT	CASSLSAGQGARGNTIYF
TRBV9	TRBD1	.	TRBJ1-3	TGTGCCAGCAGCCTAAATCCTGCAGGGGGTACTGGAAACACCATATATTTT	CASSLNPAGGTGNTIYF
TRBV27	TRBD1	.	TRBJ1-3	TGTGCCAGCAGGCGAGAGGGACAGGGCTCTGGAAACACCATATATTTT	CASRREGQGSGNTIYF
TRBV5-6	TRBD1	.	TRBJ1-6	TGTGCCAGCAACCCCACCCGGGGACAGCCTAATTCCCCCCTCCACTTT	CASNPTRGQPNSPLHF
TRBV5-4	TRBD1	.	TRBJ1-1	TGTGCCAGCAGCTTGTTGCAGGGGGGTTGGAGCACTGAAGCTTTCTTT	CASSLLQGGWSTEAFF
TRBV5-1	.	.	TRBJ2-7	TGCGCCAGCAGCTTCGGAGGGATCCTCTCCTACGAGCAGTACTTC	CASSFGGILSYEQYF
TRBV5-6	.	few	TRBJ2-4	TGTGCCAGCAGCTTCATAGCCAAAAACATTCAGTACTTC	CASSFIAKNIQYF
TRBV28	.	.	TRBJ1-3	TGTGCCAGCAACGAACCGGGTCCTGGCCGCCGAACCTCTGGAAACACCATATATTTT	CASNEPGPGRRTSGNTIYF
TRBV4-1	.	.	TRBJ2-7	TGCGCCAGCAGCCAAGATATAGAAAGAGTCGACGAGCAGTACTTC	CASSQDIERVDEQYF
TRBV7-9	TRBD1	.	TRBJ1-1	TGTGCCAGCAGCTCAGCCGGGACAGGCAATGGGCATTACACTGAAGCTTTCTTT	CASSSAGTGNGHYTEAFF
TRBV14	TRBD2	.	TRBJ2-7	TGTGCCAGCAGCCCACGACTAGCGGGGTTCTCCTACGAGCAGTACTTC	CASSPRLAGFSYEQYF
TRBV2	.	.	TRBJ2-7	TGTGCCAGTCTTGGGACATCCCTTACCTACGAGCAGTACTTC	CASLGTSLTYEQYF
TRBV9	TRBD1	once	TRBJ1-2	TGTGCCAGCGGACCCAACTCAGGGGGTCACTATGGCTACACCTTC	CASGPNSGGHYGYTF
TRBV18	.	.	TRBJ1-1	TGTGCCAGCTCACGTCGGCAGGGTGAAGCTTTCTTT	CASSRRQGEAFF
TRBV2	TRBD1	.	TRBJ1-5	TGTGCCAGCAGTGACAGGGGGCGGGAGCAGCCCCAGCATTTT	CASSDRGREQPQHF
TRBV15	.	.	TRBJ1-1	TGTGCCACCAGCCTCACAGAGAACACTGAAGCTTTCTTT	CATSLTENTEAFF
TRBV5-1	TRBD1	once	TRBJ2-5	TGCGCCAGCAGCTCGGGACAGGGGATTGACTTGGTCCAAGAGACCCAGTACTTC	CASSSGQGIDLVQETQYF
TRBV9	.	.	TRBJ2-2	TGTGCCAGCAGCGTAGAGGCAGGGTACACCGGGGAGCTGTTTTTT	CASSVEAGYTGELFF
TRBV5-1	.	.	TRBJ1-2	TGCGCCAGCAGCTTGTCGGACAGCCTGGCTGGCTACACCTTC	CASSLSDSLAGYTF
TRBV10-2	TRBD1	.	TRBJ1-5	TGCGCCAGCAGTGTTTCGTCCGGGACAGGGGATCATCAGCCCCAGCATTTT	CASSVSSGTGDHQPQHF
TRBV15	.	.	TRBJ2-5	TGTGCCACCATGCGGGGCAGCATCCAAGAGACCCAGTACTTC	CATMRGSIQETQYF
TRBV11-2	.	once	TRBJ2-1	TGTGCCAGCAGCCGCGGGGGCCACTCCTACAATGAGCAGTTCTTC	CASSRGGHSYNEQFF
TRBV7-9	.	.	TRBJ2-1	TGTGCCAGCAGCTTAAGGGTGGCGCCCGGGAACAATGAGCAGTTCTTC	CASSLRVAPGNNEQFF
TRBV11-2	TRBD2	.	TRBJ2-4	TGTGCCAGCAGCTTAGATGGGGCGGGGGGGGCCAAAAACATTCAGTACTTC	CASSLDGAGGAKNIQYF
TRBV7-6	TRBD1	.	TRBJ1-2	TGTGCCAGCAGCTTTAGCGAATTGGACAGGGCAACCTATGGCTACACCTTC	CASSFSELDRATYGYTF
TRBV6-1	TRBD2	few	TRBJ2-7	TGTGCCAGCAGTGAAGCGTGGGCTAGCGGGGACCTCTACGAGCAGTACTTC	CASSEAWASGDLYEQYF
TRBV5-6	TRBD1	.	TRBJ1-2	TGTGCCAGCAGAGTGGGGGGTTTAGGGGGCGTGTATGGCTACACCTTC	CASRVGGLGGVYGYTF
TRBV2	TRBD1	once	TRBJ2-1	TGTGCCAGCAAATGTGAGGGGGCGTCCCCTTTCAATGAGCAGTTCTTC	CASKCEGASPFNEQFF
TRBV5-1	.	.	TRBJ1-1	TGCGCCAGCAGCTCCTACAGGAATTCGAACACTGAAGCTTTCTTT	CASSSYRNSNTEAFF
TRBV4-1	TRBD2	once	TRBJ2-1	TGCGCCAGCAGCCCTAAAGGACTAGCGGGGACCTACAATGAGCAGTTCTTC	CASSPKGLAGTYNEQFF
TRBV4-3	.	.	TRBJ2-7	TGCGCCAGCAGCCCTTTAAGCGGATCCTACGAGCAGTACTTC	CASSPLSGSYEQYF
TRBV6-5	TRBD1	.	TRBJ2-5	TGTGCCAGCAGTTACTCCATCCCGGGACAGGGATTGGCCCAGTACTTC	CASSYSIPGQGLAQYF
TRBV27	TRBD1	.	TRBJ1-1	TGTGCCAGCAGTCTCAGGGGGCCTATGAACACTGAAGCTTTCTTT	CASSLRGPMNTEAFF
TRBV4-1	TRBD2	.	TRBJ2-5	TGCGCCAGCAGCCAAGATCTGGAGACTAGCGGACAAGAGACCCAGTACTTC	CASSQDLETSGQETQYF
TRBV6-5	.	.	TRBJ1-1	TGTGCCAGCAGTTACAGGGAGGACTTTGAAGCTTTCTTT	CASSYREDFEAFF
TRBV12-5	.	.	TRBJ1-5	TGTGCTAGTGGTTTGGGAGTCGGGGGTAAGGATCAGCCCCAGCATTTT	CASGLGVGGKDQPQHF
TRBV5-6	TRBD2	.	TRBJ2-6	TGTGCCAGCATCGGGACTAGCATCCTCTCTGGGGCCAACGTCCTGACTTTC	CASIGTSILSGANVLTF
TRBV6-4	TRBD1	.	TRBJ2-5	TGTGCCAGCAGGCGAACAGGGGCCCGTCAAGAGACCCAGTACTTC	CASRRTGARQETQYF
TRBV9	TRBD1	.	TRBJ2-6	TGTGCCAGCAGCGGACTCCGGGACAGGGGCGGTGGGGCCAACGTCCTGACTTTC	CASSGLRDRGGGANVLTF
TRBV25-1	.	.	TRBJ1-1	TGTGCCAGCAGTGAATATAGGGGGTGGGGTCAAGCTTTCTTT	CASSEYRGWGQAFF
TRBV5-1	TRBD1	.	TRBJ1-2	TGCGCCAGCAGCTTGTCGACCCTCGGGACAGTGGCAGGCTACACCTTC	CASSLSTLGTVAGYTF
TRBV4-3	TRBD1	few	TRBJ1-2	TGCGCCAGCAGCCAAGATAACAGGGGGGGGGTCATAGGCTACACCTTC	CASSQDNRGGVIGYTF
TRBV27	TRBD2	few	TRBJ2-3	TGTGCCAGCAGTGTACTAGCGGGGGGGCCTGTCACAGATACGCAGTATTTT	CASSVLAGGPVTDTQYF
TRBV15	.	.	TRBJ1-1	TGTGCCACCAGCAGAGAGAAGGCCGGGGTCAACACTGAAGCTTTCTTT	CATSREKAGVNTEAFF
TRBV5-1	TRBD1	few	TRBJ2-7	TGCGCCAGCAGCTCCGGGACAGGGACCTACGAGCAGTACTTC	CASSSGTGTYEQYF
TRBV6-5	TRBD1	.	TRBJ2-7	TGTGCCAGCAGTTATTTCGGACAGGAGGTTGAGGACGAGCAGTACTTC	CASSYFGQEVEDEQYF
TRBV14	.	.	TRBJ2-3	TGTGCCAGCAGCCAAGACCCAGTTACGCAGTATTTT	CASSQDPVTQYF
TRBV15	TRBD2	.	TRBJ2-1	TGTGCCACCAGCAGAGATACGGGACTAGGAGGTGAGCAGTTCTTC	CATSRDTGLGGEQFF
TRBV7-8	.	few	TRBJ2-3	TGTGCCAGCAGCCCTACTCACAGGGGATTGGGGGGTACGCAGTATTTT	CASSPTHRGLGGTQYF
TRBV2	TRBD1	.	TRBJ1-1	TGTGCCAGCAGTGCACAGGGGATCATGAACACTGAAGCTTTCTTT	CASSAQGIMNTEAFF
TRBV6-1	TRBD2	.	TRBJ2-7	TGTGCCAACCCCATAGCGGGGGGGACCTACGAGCAGTACTTC	CANPIAGGTYEQYF